This T cell receptor (beta chain) stems from a study of blood T cell repertoires in COVID-19. Study-level information: The United States, Italy and Spain supplied acute and convalescent COVID-19 samples. The analysed material was cDNA or gDNA that came from T cells, B-cell-depleted T cells, or PBMCs.

During active infection, Seattle patients enrolled and were then monitored through disease. V was clipped by 7 bases and J by 6 bases; unmatched bases: 7. This CDR3 has 14 residues. Germline CDR1 is MNHEY and CDR2 is SVGAGI. Original data processing: It was from reference gene primer amplification that nucleated cell counts were estimated. Generated by immunoSEQ multiplex PCR, the TCRdb table keeps only in-frame clones and is missing some. The V and J calls and clone size are taken from that table; D and trimming were inferred from the DNA. Among more than 350,000 clones listed, approximately 89% were seen once.

The source is a woman younger than 45 with COVID-19, enrolled during active disease. The chain carries TRBV6-5 and TRBJ2-7; 12 positions match TRBD1. The sequencing input was peripheral blood. The CDR3 loop is CASMGTGGRGEQYF. The CDR3 region has the DNA TGTGCCAGCATGGGGACAGGGGGCAGGGGCGAGCAGTACTTC.